This TCR beta chain came from a study of cytomegalovirus exposure and HLA in healthy donors. The CDR3 has 15 amino acids. CDR1 is MDHEN, CDR2 SYDVKM, per germline. Trimming removed 5 bases from V and 2 bases from J; junction bases left unmatched: 0. It was with 60 Vbeta and 13 Jbeta primers that the PCR ran. Only in-frame clones appear in the TCRdb table, and some are missing; sequencing was by immunoSEQ multiplex PCR. The sample lists fewer than 130,000 clones, about three quarters occurring once. Input material: PBMCs. This chain uses TRBV28 with TRBJ2-6; 10 bases are shared with TRBD1. This receptor was taken from a woman aged 25 to 45 in good health and CMV-seronegative. This CDR3 is CASSDRGPGANVLTF. The CDR3 DNA reads as TGTGCCAGCAGTGACAGGGGGCCTGGGGCCAACGTCCTGACTTTC.